Presented here are 21 T cell receptor beta chains from one specimen sequenced in a study of siplizumab effects on memory and regulatory T cells. Produced via immunoSEQ multiplex PCR; TCRdb's table is partial and in-frame only. The sample yields 50,000 to 75,000 clones, roughly 96% seen once. Material for sequencing was naive CD8+ T cells sorted from blood. These receptors all come from a human donor in good health.

Of note for this clone: Mismatch with germline at one junction end may stem from a read error. This chain links TRBV28 with TRBJ1-2, with unresolved D. Germline CDR1 reads MDHEN; CDR2 reads SYDVKM. The CDR3 extends over 11 amino acids. CDR3 DNA: TGCATAACTGCAAGAGGATATGGCTACACCTTC. Translation: CITARGYGYTF.

This clone was seen just once. This chain connects TRBV9 to TRBJ2-3, with 8 bases identical to TRBD2. The CDR3 loop spans 15 amino acids. With V trimmed by 1 base and J by 4 bases, 5 bases remained unmatched. Germline CDR1 is SGDLS and CDR2 is YYNGEE. CDR3 sequence (DNA): TGTGCCAGCAGCGTATGGGCGGGGGGATCAGATACGCAGTATTTT. Amino acid sequence: CASSVWAGGSDTQYF.

The chain links TRBV4-3 to TRBJ2-1; 9 nucleotides match TRBD2. The CDR3 loop spans 16 amino acids. V shed 4 bases, J shed 5 bases, and the junction held 9 bases outside the gene matches. CDR1 and CDR2 from the germline V gene are LGHNA and YSLEER. The CDR3 DNA follows: TGCGCCAGCAGCCTTCACGGCGGGGGGGCCCACAATGAGCAGTTCTTC. It yields the protein CASSLHGGGAHNEQFF.

The genes are TRBV7-9 and TRBJ2-7; TRBD1 matches 7 bases. Trimming cost V 3 bases and J 2 bases; bases outside gene matches: 4. The CDR3 sequence is 14 residues long. Germline CDR1 SEHNR, CDR2 FQNEAQ (reference sequence). The CDR3 loop is CASSFGQVPYEQYF. CDR3 DNA sequence: TGTGCCAGCAGCTTCGGACAGGTTCCCTACGAGCAGTACTTC.

The chain links TRBV2 to TRBJ1-2; D unclear. From germline, CDR1 is SNHLY and CDR2 FYNNEI. CDR3 size: 15 residues. V lost 3 bases and J 4 bases, leaving 15 bases between the germline ends. CDR3 in amino acids: CASSDVPPSLYGYTF. CDR3 bases: TGTGCCAGCAGTGATGTTCCGCCTTCTCTCTATGGCTACACCTTC.

J is TRBJ2-7 and V is TRBV5-5; tentative D call: TRBD1 (6 bases). The length of the CDR3 is 14 residues. Germline CDR1 reads SGHKS; CDR2 reads YYEKEE (reference sequence). V lost 0 bases to trimming and J lost 6 bases, with 13 bases between them. The CDR3 sequence is CASSLGQGFFEQYF. In DNA form, the CDR3 reads TGTGCCAGCAGCTTGGGGCAGGGGTTCTTCGAGCAGTACTTC. Using reference TRBV5-5 and TRBJ2-7 for the parts outside the CDR3, the full variable domain is DAGVTQSPTHLIKTRGQQVTLRCSPISGHKSVSWYQQVLGQGPQFIFQYYEKEERGRGNFPDRFSARQFPNYSSELNVNALLLGDSALYLCASSLGQGFFEQYFGPGTRLTVT.

This chain uses TRBV7-8 with TRBJ2-7; 8 bases line up with TRBD1. The CDR3 is made up of 14 amino acids. J gave up 2 bases and V 3 bases, and 3 bases lay outside the gene matches. The V gene's germline CDR1 is SGHVS and CDR2 FQNEAQ. CDR3 residues: CASSFGTGTYEQYF. The CDR3, as DNA: TGTGCCAGCAGCTTCGGGACAGGCACCTACGAGCAGTACTTC.

The chain links TRBV11-2 to TRBJ2-7, with D possibly being TRBD1 (6 bases). The CDR3 spans 12 residues. Trimming shortened V by 11 bases and J by 4 bases, and 15 bases separated the two germline ends. Germline V gene data show CDR1 as SGHAT and CDR2 as FQNNGV. CDR3 loop: CASGQGSYEQYF. The CDR3 bases are TGTGCCTCCGGCCAGGGGTCGTACGAGCAGTACTTC.

The V call is TRBV4-1, the J call TRBJ1-4; the match to TRBD1 covers 7 bases. The CDR3 length is 15 residues. J was trimmed by 8 bases and V by 3 bases; bases with no gene match: 9. The V gene's germline CDR1 is MGHRA and CDR2 YSYEKL. CDR3 residues: CASSHPTGAWEKLFF. The CDR3 DNA follows: TGCGCCAGCAGCCACCCAACAGGGGCTTGGGAAAAACTGTTTTTT.

The DNA for the CDR3 is TGTGCCAGCGGACTTACAGGTGTTGGAGGCTACACCTTC. This translates into CASGLTGVGGYTF. The J gene is TRBJ1-2, the V gene TRBV2, with D tentatively TRBD1 (5 bases). The CDR3 runs to 13 residues. CDR1 and CDR2 (germline): SNHLY, FYNNEI. The V and J ends lost 8 bases and 8 bases respectively, with 18 bases between them.

The chain joins TRBV30 to TRBJ1-5; 9 positions agree with TRBD1. Trimming took 2 bases from V and 2 from J; bases not matched to a gene: 10. The V gene's germline CDR1 is GTSNPN and CDR2 SVGIG (reference sequence). The CDR3 is made up of 17 amino acids. The CDR3 sequence: CAWSQNRGRLGNQPQHF. The CDR3 DNA reads as TGTGCCTGGAGTCAGAACAGGGGGCGTTTGGGCAATCAGCCCCAGCATTTT.

The rearrangement links TRBV30 to TRBJ1-1; D gene uncertain. Germline CDR1 reads GTSNPN; CDR2 reads SVGIG (reference sequence). This CDR3 contains 13 residues. Trimming shortened V by 7 bases and J by 7 bases, and 19 bases separated the two germline ends. CDR3 loop: CALLTERLGEAFF. The DNA for the CDR3 is TGTGCCTTACTAACAGAGAGGTTAGGTGAAGCTTTCTTT.

The CDR3 reads CSVAGGGDNQPQHF. CDR3 in DNA: TGCAGCGTTGCTGGGGGAGGGGACAATCAGCCCCAGCATTTT. The chain links TRBV29-1 to TRBJ1-5; TRBD1 is a possible D gene (5 bases). The CDR3 spans 14 residues. Trimming left V 4 bases short and J 3 bases short, with 13 bases between. Germline CDR1 and CDR2: SQVTM and ANQGSEA.

A few counts support this clone. The genes are TRBV4-2 and TRBJ1-1; D is unclear. Trimming removed 0 bases from V and 7 bases from J, with 9 bases in between. The CDR3 is 13 amino acids. In germline, CDR1 is LGHNA, CDR2 YNFKEQ. CDR3 residues: CASSQEMAVEAFF. Written as DNA, the CDR3 is TGTGCCAGCAGCCAAGAGATGGCGGTTGAAGCTTTCTTT.

In regard to this clone: Other DNA variants within this sample encode the same CDR3. The CDR3 DNA reads as TGTGCCAGCAGTTCCGGCGGCGAGCAGTACTTC. Translation: CASSSGGEQYF. The chain combines TRBV27 with TRBJ2-7; D not resolved. V lost 4 bases and J 6 bases, leaving 7 bases between the germline ends. Germline CDR1 reads MNHEY; CDR2 reads SMNVEV (reference sequence). The CDR3 is made up of 11 amino acids.

The genes are TRBV28 and TRBJ2-2; 7 bases agree with TRBD1. Germline CDR1 reads MDHEN; CDR2 reads SYDVKM. This CDR3 comprises 14 residues. J gave up 6 bases and V 7 bases, and 8 bases lay outside the gene matches. The DNA of the CDR3 is TGTGCCAGCACCCCGACAGGGTGGTCCGGGGAGCTGTTTTTT. Translating it yields CASTPTGWSGELFF.

This chain connects TRBV5-6 to TRBJ1-2, with 7 nucleotides matching TRBD1. J lost 10 bases, V lost 3 bases, and 15 bases had no gene match. From germline, CDR1 is SGHDT and CDR2 YYEEEE. The CDR3 length is 15 residues. Here the CDR3 reads CASSWIVGGLESYTF. The CDR3 nucleotides read TGTGCCAGCAGCTGGATAGTAGGGGGCCTCGAGTCCTACACCTTC.

V and J are TRBV4-3 and TRBJ2-5; D is perhaps TRBD1 or TRBD2 (5 bases each). Germline assignment: CDR1 LGHNA and CDR2 YSLEER. V was cut by 5 bases and J by 5 bases, with 21 bases left in between. CDR3 length: 16 residues. DNA of the CDR3: TGCGCCAGCAGCGACGGGACGGCAGGAGGTTTGGAGACCCAGTACTTC. The encoded protein is CASSDGTAGGLETQYF.

The V gene is TRBV7-8, the J gene TRBJ2-3; TRBD2 might be the D (6 bases). Trimming left V 3 bases short and J 6 bases short, with 13 bases between. Germline lookup yields CDR1 SGHVS and CDR2 FQNEAQ. The CDR3 length is 14 residues. The CDR3 protein is CASSLGLSPDTQYF. The CDR3 DNA is TGTGCCAGCAGCTTGGGACTCTCTCCCGATACGCAGTATTTT.

The chain recombines TRBV28 with TRBJ1-6; D is ambiguous. The CDR3 extends over 15 amino acids. V was trimmed by 3 bases and J by 1 base, leaving 7 bases between them. Looked up from germline, CDR1 is MDHEN and CDR2 is SYDVKM. CDR3 DNA: TGTGCCAGCAGTTTGGAGGGATCCTATAATTCACCCCTCCACTTT. Translated, it gives CASSLEGSYNSPLHF.

The chain recombines TRBV6-4 with TRBJ1-1, with D possibly TRBD1 on 5 matching bases. The CDR3 is 14 residues long. Germline loops: CDR1 MRHNA, CDR2 SNTAGT. Trimming removed 2 bases from V and 3 bases from J, with 10 bases in between. As DNA, the CDR3 is TGTGCCAGCAGTGACGGGGGACCCTACACTGAAGCTTTCTTT. Translation: CASSDGGPYTEAFF.